This T cell receptor (beta chain) was profiled in a study of blood T cells in healthy people across ages. It was with a sample-barcoded 5' primer and a J-beta primer mix that a second PCR of about 7 to 12 cycles was run. TCRdb fed the 5' RACE reads into MiXCR, producing one record per CDR3 protein. The sample lists about 1.8 million distinct CDR3 sequences, around 50% occurring once. This clonotype was detected only a few times. Deletions cut 4 bases from V and 1 base from J, with 21 bases between. Germline CDR1 SGHTA, CDR2 FQGNSA. The CDR3 extends over 18 amino acids. The chain carries TRBV7-2 and TRBJ2-3; perhaps TRBD1 as D (6 bases). Sequencing was done on a sample of blood. The sequence was collected from a woman in her thirties or forties in good health. CDR3: CASSSRGPTKGGTDTQYF. The DNA for the CDR3 is TGTGCCAGCAGCTCCAGGGGACCTACTAAAGGGGGCACAGATACGCAGTATTTT. Looking up the rest from reference TRBV7-2 and TRBJ2-3 gives the full variable domain: GAGVSQSPSNKVTEKGKDVELRCDPISGHTALYWYRQSLGQGLEFLIYFQGNSAPDKSGLPSDRFSAERTGGSVSTLTIQRTQQEDSAVYLCASSSRGPTKGGTDTQYFGPGTRLTVL.